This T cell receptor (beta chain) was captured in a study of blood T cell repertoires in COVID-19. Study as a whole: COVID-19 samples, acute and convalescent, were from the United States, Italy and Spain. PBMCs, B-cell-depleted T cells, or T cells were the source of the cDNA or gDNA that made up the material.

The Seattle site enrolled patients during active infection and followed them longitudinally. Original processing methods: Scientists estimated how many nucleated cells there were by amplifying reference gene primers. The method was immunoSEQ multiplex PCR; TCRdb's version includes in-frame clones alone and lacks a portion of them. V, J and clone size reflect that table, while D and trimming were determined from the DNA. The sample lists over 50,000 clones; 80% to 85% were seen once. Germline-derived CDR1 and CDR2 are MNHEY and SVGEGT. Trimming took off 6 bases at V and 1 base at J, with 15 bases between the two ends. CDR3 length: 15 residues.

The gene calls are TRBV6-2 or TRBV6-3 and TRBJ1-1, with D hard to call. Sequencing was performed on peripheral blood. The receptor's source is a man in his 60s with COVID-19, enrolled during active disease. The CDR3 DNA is TGTGCCAGCAGCCAGACCGGGGTGGGGAACACTGAAGCTTTCTTT. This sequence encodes CASSQTGVGNTEAFF.